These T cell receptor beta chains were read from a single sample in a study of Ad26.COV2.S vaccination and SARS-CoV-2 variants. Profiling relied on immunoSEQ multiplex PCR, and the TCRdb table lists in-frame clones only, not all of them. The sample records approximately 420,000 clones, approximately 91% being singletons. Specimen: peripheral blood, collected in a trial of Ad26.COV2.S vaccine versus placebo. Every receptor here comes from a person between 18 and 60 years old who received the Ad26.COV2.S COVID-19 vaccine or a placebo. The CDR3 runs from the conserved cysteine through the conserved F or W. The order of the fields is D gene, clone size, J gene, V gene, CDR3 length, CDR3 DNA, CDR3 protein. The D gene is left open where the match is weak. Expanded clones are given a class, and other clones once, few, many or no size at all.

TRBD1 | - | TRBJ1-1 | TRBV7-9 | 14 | TGTGCCAGCAGCAAGCGGACAGGACTCTTTGAAGCTTTCTTT | CASSKRTGLFEAFF
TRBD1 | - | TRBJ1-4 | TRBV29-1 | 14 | TGCAGCGTTGAAGTCGGACAGGGGGCGGGAAAACTGTTTTTT | CSVEVGQGAGKLFF
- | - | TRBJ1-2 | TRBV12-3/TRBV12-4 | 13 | TGTGCCAGCAGTTTGGTCAGGAATTATGGCTACACCTTC | CASSLVRNYGYTF
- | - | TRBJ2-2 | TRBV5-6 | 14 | TGTGCCAGCAGCTTTTCCTCCCACACCGGGGAGCTGTTTTTT | CASSFSSHTGELFF
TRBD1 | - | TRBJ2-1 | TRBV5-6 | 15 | TGTGCCAGCAGCTTGGGACAGGGGGGATACAATGAGCAGTTCTTC | CASSLGQGGYNEQFF
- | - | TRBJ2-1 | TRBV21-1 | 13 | TGTGCCAGCAGCAACCCGAGGAGTTTGTGGCAGTTCTTC | CASSNPRSLWQFF
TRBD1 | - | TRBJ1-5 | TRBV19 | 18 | TGTGCCAGTAGTACGTTTGACAGGGGACAGTATAGCAATCAGCCCCAGCATTTT | CASSTFDRGQYSNQPQHF
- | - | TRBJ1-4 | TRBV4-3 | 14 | TGCGCCAGCAGCCACGGGGGGGCTAATGAAAAACTGTTTTTT | CASSHGGANEKLFF
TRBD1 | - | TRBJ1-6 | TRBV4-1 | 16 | TGCGCCAGCAGCCAATTGACAGGGGCCCTTAATTCACCCCTCCACTTT | CASSQLTGALNSPLHF
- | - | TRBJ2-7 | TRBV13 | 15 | TGTGCCAGCAGCTTAGCCAGTAGCGGCCCCTACGAGCAGTACTTC | CASSLASSGPYEQYF
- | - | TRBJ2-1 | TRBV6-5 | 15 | TGTGCCAGCACCAGGGGGGACAGCCCTTACAATGAGCAGTTCTTC | CASTRGDSPYNEQFF
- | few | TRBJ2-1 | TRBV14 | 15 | TGTGCCAGCAGCCAAGGATTGGGACGGGCCAATGAGCAGTTCTTC | CASSQGLGRANEQFF
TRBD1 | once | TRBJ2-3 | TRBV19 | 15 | TGTGCCAGCAGACAGACAGGGGGTGTCGCAGATACGCAGTATTTT | CASRQTGGVADTQYF
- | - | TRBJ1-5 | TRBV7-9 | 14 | TGTGCCAGCAGCCTCGGAGCGAGCAATCAGCCCCAGCATTTT | CASSLGASNQPQHF
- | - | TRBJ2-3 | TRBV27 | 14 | TGTGCCAGCAGCCGCTCGGGCCTACAGGATACGCAGTATTTT | CASSRSGLQDTQYF
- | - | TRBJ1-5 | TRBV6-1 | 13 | TGTGCCAGCAGTGACCAGGACAATCAGCCCCAGCATTTT | CASSDQDNQPQHF
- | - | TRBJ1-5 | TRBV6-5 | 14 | TGTGCCAGCAGTTATAGCGGGGGCAATCAGCCCCAGCATTTT | CASSYSGGNQPQHF
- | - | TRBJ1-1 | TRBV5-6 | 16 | TGTGCCAGCAGCCGACGGGGGTGGCCCCCGAACACTGAAGCTTTCTTT | CASSRRGWPPNTEAFF
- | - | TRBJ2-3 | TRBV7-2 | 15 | TGTGCCAGCAGCTTAGGTCCGGGGACGGGATATACGCAGTATTTT | CASSLGPGTGYTQYF
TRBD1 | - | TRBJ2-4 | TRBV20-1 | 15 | TGCAGTGCTAGTAGACAGGGATTTTCCAAAAACATTCAGTACTTC | CSASRQGFSKNIQYF
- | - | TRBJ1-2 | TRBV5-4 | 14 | TGTGCCAGCAGCTTTGGATATGGGACGAACTTCTACACCTTC | CASSFGYGTNFYTF
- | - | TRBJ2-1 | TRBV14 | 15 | TGTGCCAGCAGCCAATTCAGGAGGGGCTACAATGAGCAGTTCTTC | CASSQFRRGYNEQFF
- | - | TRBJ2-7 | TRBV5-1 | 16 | TGCGCCAGCAGCCAGGGGAGCAGGGAGATAGCCTACGAGCAGTACTTC | CASSQGSREIAYEQYF
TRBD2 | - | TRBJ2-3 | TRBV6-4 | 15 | TGTGCCAGCAGCCTAGAGCGGGGGGGCACAGATACGCAGTATTTT | CASSLERGGTDTQYF
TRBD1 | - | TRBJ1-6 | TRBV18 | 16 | TGTGCCAGCTCACCCTCAACAGGGGCCCAAAATTCACCCCTCCACTTT | CASSPSTGAQNSPLHF
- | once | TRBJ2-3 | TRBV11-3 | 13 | TGTGCCAGCAGCTTTGACAGCACAGATACGCAGTATTTT | CASSFDSTDTQYF
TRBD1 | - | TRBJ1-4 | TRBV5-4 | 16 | TGTGCCAGCAGCCCCGGGGGGACAGGCCAGTCTGAAAAACTGTTTTTT | CASSPGGTGQSEKLFF
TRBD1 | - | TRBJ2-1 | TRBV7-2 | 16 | TGTGCCAGCACCCGATCCGGGACAGGGTCGTACAATGAGCAGTTCTTC | CASTRSGTGSYNEQFF
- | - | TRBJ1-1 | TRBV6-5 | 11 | TGTGCCAGCAGTACCGGACCTGAAGCTTTCTTT | CASSTGPEAFF
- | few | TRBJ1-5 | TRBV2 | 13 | TGTGCCAGCAGTGAAGTGGGATATCAGCCCCAGCATTTT | CASSEVGYQPQHF
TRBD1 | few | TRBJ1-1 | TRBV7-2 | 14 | TGTGCCAGCAGCAACGGACAGGGGCGCACTGAAGCTTTCTTT | CASSNGQGRTEAFF
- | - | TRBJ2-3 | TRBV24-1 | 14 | TGTGCCACCAGTGGAGAGACAGAGACAGATACGCAGTATTTT | CATSGETETDTQYF
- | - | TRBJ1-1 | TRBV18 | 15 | TGTGCCAGCTCTAGACGTGGGGGGCAGGACACTGAAGCTTTCTTT | CASSRRGGQDTEAFF